One and the same sample provided the 6 T cell receptor beta chains below, sequenced in a study of blood T cell repertoires in COVID-19. Assay used: immunoSEQ multiplex PCR; TCRdb lists only in-frame clones, some missing. The sample consists of about 120,000 clones, 80% to 90% of them appearing once. Specimen: peripheral blood. The receptor source for this set is a man aged 40-49 years with acute or convalescent COVID-19.

Only a few counts were recorded for this clone. The chain carries TRBV7-9 and TRBJ2-5, with D tentatively TRBD2 (6 bases). The CDR3 covers 15 residues. Between the trimmed V and J ends, which lost 5 bases and 5 bases, there was a span of 18 bases. CDR1 and CDR2 from the germline V gene are SEHNR and FQNEAQ (reference sequence). The CDR3 region is CASSAAGGRRETQYF. The CDR3 coding sequence is TGTGCCAGCAGCGCTGCAGGAGGGAGGCGGGAGACCCAGTACTTC.

The sample holds a few counts of this clone. A junction end diverges from the germline sequence, so it may reflect a read error. This chain links TRBV3-1 (or the pseudogene TRBV3-2) with TRBJ2-3, with D perhaps TRBD2 (5 bases). This CDR3 region has 11 residues. The germline V gene encodes CDR1 LGHDT and CDR2 YNNKEL (reference sequence). The DNA for the CDR3 is TGTGCCAGCAGCCAACATGGACTGGTGACATTT. Protein: CASSQHGLVTF.

This clone appeared once. The chain couples TRBV9 to TRBJ1-2, with 8 positions matching TRBD1. Germline CDR1 and CDR2: SGDLS and YYNGEE. CDR3 length: 15 residues. V was clipped by 0 bases and J by 8 bases; unmatched bases: 9. The CDR3 loop is CASSVALQGAAGYTF. CDR3 in DNA: TGTGCCAGCAGCGTAGCTCTTCAGGGGGCGGCGGGCTACACCTTC.

The chain couples TRBV19 to TRBJ1-1; D possibly corresponds to TRBD1 (5 bases). With 5 bases removed from V and 4 bases from J, the gap between germline ends came to 14 bases. Germline CDR1 LNHDA, CDR2 SQIVND (reference sequence). The CDR3 has 14 amino acids. CDR3 sequence reads: CASSFSGGATEAFF. The CDR3 DNA follows: TGTGCCAGTAGTTTCAGCGGGGGTGCCACTGAAGCTTTCTTT.

The chain couples TRBV11-2 to TRBJ2-3, with 7 bases that match TRBD2. After removal of 5 bases from V and 10 bases from J, the junction contained 15 bases not matched to a gene. The CDR3 loop spans 15 amino acids. Germline CDR1 reads SGHAT; CDR2 reads FQNNGV. The DNA of the CDR3 is TGTGCCAGCAGCACTTTGCGGCGGGAGAATCGTCCGCAGTATTTT. This codes for CASSTLRRENRPQYF. Combining the CDR3 with reference TRBV11-2 and TRBJ2-3 gives the whole variable domain EAGVAQSPRYKIIEKRQSVAFWCNPISGHATLYWYQQILGQGPKLLIQFQNNGVVDDSQLPKDRFSAERLKGVDSTLKIQPAKLEDSAVYLCASSTLRRENRPQYFGPGTRLTVL.

V usage is TRBV6-5 and J usage is TRBJ1-1; 7 positions agree with TRBD1. From germline, CDR1 is MNHEY and CDR2 SVGAGI. The CDR3 is made up of 12 amino acids. V lost 5 bases and J lost 7; bases outside the gene matches: 4. This chain's CDR3 is CASSIRQGEAFF. The CDR3, as DNA: TGTGCCAGCAGTATTAGACAGGGTGAAGCTTTCTTT.